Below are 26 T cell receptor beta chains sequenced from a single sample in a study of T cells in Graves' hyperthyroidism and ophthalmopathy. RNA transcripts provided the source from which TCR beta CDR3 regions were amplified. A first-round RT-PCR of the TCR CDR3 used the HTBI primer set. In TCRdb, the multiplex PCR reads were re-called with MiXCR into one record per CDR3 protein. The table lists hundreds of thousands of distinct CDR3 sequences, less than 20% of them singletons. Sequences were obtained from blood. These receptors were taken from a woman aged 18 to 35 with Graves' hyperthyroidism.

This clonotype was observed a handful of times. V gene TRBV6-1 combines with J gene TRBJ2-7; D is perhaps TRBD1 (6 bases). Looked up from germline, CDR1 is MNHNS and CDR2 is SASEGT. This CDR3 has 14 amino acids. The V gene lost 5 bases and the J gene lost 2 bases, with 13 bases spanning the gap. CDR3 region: CASSFPDRPYEQYF. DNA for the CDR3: TGTGCCAGCAGTTTTCCGGACAGACCCTACGAGCAGTACTTC.

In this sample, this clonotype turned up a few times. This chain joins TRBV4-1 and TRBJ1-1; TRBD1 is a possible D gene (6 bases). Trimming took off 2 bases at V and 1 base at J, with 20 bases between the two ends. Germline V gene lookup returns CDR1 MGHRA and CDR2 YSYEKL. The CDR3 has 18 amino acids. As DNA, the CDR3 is TGCGCCAGCAGCCAATTCGGGGGGCGCAGGGTGGCGAACACTGAAGCTTTCTTT. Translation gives CASSQFGGRRVANTEAFF.

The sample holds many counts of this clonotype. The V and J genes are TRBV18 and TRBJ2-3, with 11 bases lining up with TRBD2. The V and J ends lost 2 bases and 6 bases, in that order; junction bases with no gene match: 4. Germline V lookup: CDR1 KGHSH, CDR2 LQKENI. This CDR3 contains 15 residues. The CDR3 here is CASSPTSGRSDTQYF. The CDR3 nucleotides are TGTGCCAGCTCACCAACTAGCGGGAGATCGGATACGCAGTATTTT.

CDR3 DNA: TGTGCCAGCAGCTCGCACAGGGGGCGAGAGTTTTTTACTGAAGCTTTCTTT. Translated, it gives CASSSHRGREFFTEAFF. The chain is built from TRBV7-9 and TRBJ1-1; 9 bases map to TRBD1. V lost 4 bases and J lost 5; bases outside the gene matches: 14. This CDR3 has 17 amino acids. Germline V gives CDR1 SEHNR, CDR2 FQNEAQ (reference sequence).

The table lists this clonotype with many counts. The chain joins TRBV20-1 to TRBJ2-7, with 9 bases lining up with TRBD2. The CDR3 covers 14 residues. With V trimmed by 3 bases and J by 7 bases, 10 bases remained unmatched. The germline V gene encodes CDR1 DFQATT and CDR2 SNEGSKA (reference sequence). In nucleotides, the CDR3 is TGCAGTGCTAGGGCGGGAGGGGGGACTCGTGAGCAGTACTTC. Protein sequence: CSARAGGGTREQYF.

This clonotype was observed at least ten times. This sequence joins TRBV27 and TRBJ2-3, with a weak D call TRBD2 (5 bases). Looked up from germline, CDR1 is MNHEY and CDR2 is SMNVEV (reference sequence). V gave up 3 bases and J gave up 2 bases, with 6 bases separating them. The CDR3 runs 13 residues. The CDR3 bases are TGTGCCAGCAGTTTCGGGATCACAGATACGCAGTATTTT. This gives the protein CASSFGITDTQYF.

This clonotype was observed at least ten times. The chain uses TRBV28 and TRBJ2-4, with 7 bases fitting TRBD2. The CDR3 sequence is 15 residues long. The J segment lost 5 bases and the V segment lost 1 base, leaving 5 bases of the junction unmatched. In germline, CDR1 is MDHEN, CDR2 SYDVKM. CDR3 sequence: CASSLLGLAENIQYF. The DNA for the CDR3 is TGTGCCAGCAGTTTATTGGGGCTAGCGGAAAACATTCAGTACTTC. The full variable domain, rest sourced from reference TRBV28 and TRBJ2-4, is DVKVTQSSRYLVKRTGEKVFLECVQDMDHENMFWYRQDPGLGLRLIYFSYDVKMKEKGDIPEGYSVSREKKERFSLILESASTNQTSMYLCASSLLGLAENIQYFGAGTRLSVL.

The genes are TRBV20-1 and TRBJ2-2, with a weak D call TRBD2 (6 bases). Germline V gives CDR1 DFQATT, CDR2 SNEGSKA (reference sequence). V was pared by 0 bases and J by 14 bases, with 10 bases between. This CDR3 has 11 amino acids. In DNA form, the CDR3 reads TGCAGTGCTAGAGATGCCGGGGGACTGTTTTTT. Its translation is CSARDAGGLFF.

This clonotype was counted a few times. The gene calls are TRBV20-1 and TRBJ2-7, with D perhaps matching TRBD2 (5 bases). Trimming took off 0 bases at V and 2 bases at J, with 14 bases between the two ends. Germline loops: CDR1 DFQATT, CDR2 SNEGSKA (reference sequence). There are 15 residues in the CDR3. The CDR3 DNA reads TGCAGTGCTAGAGACTGGACTCTGAAGACCTACGAGCAGTACTTC. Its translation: CSARDWTLKTYEQYF.

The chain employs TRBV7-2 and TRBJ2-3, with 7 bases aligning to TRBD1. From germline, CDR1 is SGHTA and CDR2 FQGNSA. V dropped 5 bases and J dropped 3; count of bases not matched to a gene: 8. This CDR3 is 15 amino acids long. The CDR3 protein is CASSRDSGGTDTQYF. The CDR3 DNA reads TGTGCCAGCAGCAGGGACAGTGGTGGAACAGATACGCAGTATTTT. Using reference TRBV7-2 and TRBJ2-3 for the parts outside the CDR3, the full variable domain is GAGVSQSPSNKVTEKGKDVELRCDPISGHTALYWYRQSLGQGLEFLIYFQGNSAPDKSGLPSDRFSAERTGGSVSTLTIQRTQQEDSAVYLCASSRDSGGTDTQYFGPGTRLTVL.

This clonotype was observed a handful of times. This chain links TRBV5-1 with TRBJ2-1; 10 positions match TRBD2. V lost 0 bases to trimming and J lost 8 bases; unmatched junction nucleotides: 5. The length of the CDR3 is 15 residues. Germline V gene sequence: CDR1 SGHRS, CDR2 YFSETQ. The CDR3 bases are TGCGCCAGCAGCTTGGGAGCGGGGGGGCCGTATGAGCAGTTCTTC. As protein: CASSLGAGGPYEQFF.

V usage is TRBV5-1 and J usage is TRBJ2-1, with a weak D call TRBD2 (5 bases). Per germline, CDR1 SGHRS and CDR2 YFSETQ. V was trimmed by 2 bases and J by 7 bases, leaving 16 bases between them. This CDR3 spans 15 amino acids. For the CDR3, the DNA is TGCGCCAGCAGCTTTGAGGGTACGTGGTTAAATGAGCAGTTCTTC. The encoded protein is CASSFEGTWLNEQFF.

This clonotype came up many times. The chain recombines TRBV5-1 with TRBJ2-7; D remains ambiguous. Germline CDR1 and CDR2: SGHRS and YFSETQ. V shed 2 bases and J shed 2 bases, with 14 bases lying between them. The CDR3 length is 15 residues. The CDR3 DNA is TGCGCCAGCAGCTTTAACCTGAGAAGCACCTACGAGCAGTACTTC. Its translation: CASSFNLRSTYEQYF. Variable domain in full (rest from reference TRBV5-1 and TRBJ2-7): KAGVTQTPRYLIKTRGQQVTLSCSPISGHRSVSWYQQTPGQGLQFLFEYFSETQRNKGNFPGRFSGRQFSNSRSEMNVSTLELGDSALYLCASSFNLRSTYEQYFGPGTRLTVT.

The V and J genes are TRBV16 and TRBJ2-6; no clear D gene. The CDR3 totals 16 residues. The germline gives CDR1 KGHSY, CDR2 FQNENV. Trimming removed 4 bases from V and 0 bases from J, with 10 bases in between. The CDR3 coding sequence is TGTGCCAGCAGCCCTACCCTCAGCTCTGGGGCCAACGTCCTGACTTTC. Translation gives CASSPTLSSGANVLTF.

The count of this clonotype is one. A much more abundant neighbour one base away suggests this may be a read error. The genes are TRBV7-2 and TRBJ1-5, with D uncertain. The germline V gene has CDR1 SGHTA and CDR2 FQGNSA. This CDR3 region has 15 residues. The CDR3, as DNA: TGTGCCAGCAGCTTAGCAGGTTATGGCAATCCGCCCCAGCATTTT. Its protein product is CASSLAGYGNPPQHF.

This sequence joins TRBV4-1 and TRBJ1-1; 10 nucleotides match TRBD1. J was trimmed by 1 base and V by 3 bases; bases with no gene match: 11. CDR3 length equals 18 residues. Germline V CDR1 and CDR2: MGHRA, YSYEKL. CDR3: CASSHPPGRTGGNTEAFF. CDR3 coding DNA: TGCGCCAGCAGCCATCCACCTGGAAGGACAGGGGGGAACACTGAAGCTTTCTTT.

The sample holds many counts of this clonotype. The CDR3 DNA reads TGTGCCAGCAGTGGGTCAGGGCTCACCGGGGAGCTGTTTTTT. Translation gives CASSGSGLTGELFF. J is TRBJ2-2 and V is TRBV2, with TRBD1 as a possible D gene (5 bases). The CDR3 totals 14 residues. Germline CDR1 reads SNHLY; CDR2 reads FYNNEI. V lost 4 bases and J lost 4, with 10 bases in between.

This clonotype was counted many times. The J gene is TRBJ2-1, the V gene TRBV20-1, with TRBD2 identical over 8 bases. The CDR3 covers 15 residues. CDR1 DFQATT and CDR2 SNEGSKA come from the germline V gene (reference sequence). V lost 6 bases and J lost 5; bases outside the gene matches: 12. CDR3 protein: CSANPGGSVHNEQFF. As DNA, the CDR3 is TGCAGTGCCAACCCGGGGGGGAGTGTACACAATGAGCAGTTCTTC.

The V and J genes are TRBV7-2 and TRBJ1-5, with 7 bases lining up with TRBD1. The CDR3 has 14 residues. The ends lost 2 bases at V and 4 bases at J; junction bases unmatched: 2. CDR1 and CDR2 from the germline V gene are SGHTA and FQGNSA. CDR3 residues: CASSLNRGNQPQHF. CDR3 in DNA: TGTGCCAGCAGCTTAAACAGGGGAAATCAGCCCCAGCATTTT.

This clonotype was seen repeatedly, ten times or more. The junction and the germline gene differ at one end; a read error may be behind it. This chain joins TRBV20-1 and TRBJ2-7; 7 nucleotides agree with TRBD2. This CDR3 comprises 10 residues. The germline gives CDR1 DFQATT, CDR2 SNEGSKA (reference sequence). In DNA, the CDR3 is TGCAGTGCTCGGGACTACCAGCAGTACTTC. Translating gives CSARDYQQYF.

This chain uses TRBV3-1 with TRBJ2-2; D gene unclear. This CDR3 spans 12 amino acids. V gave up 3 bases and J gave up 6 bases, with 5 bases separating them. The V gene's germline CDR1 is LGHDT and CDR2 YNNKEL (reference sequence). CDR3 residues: CASSHMSGELFF. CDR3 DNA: TGTGCCAGCAGCCACATGTCCGGGGAGCTGTTTTTT.

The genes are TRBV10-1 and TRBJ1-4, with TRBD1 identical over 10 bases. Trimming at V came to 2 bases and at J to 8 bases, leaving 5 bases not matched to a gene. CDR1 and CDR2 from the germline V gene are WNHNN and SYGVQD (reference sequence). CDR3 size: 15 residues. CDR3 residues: CASSETGTGVEKLFF. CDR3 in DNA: TGCGCCAGCAGTGAGACAGGGACAGGGGTCGAAAAACTGTTTTTT.

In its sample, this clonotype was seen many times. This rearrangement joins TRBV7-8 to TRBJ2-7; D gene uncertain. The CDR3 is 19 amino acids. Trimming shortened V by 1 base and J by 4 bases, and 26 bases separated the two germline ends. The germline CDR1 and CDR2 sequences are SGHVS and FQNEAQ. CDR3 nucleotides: TGTGCCAGCAGCTTAGAGGTCCGAACCCCCAAAATGGCCGGGTACGAGCAGTACTTC. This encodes CASSLEVRTPKMAGYEQYF.

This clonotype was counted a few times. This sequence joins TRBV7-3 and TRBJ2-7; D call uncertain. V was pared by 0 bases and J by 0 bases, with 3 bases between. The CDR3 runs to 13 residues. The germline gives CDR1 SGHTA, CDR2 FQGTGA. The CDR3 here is CASSLTFSYEQYF. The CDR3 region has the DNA TGTGCCAGCAGCTTAACGTTCTCCTACGAGCAGTACTTC.

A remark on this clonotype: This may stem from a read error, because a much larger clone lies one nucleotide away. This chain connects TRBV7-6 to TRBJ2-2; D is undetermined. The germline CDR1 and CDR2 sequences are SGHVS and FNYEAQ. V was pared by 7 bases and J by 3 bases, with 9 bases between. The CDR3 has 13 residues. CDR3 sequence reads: CASIQPDTGELFF. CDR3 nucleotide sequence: TGTGCCAGCATCCAGCCTGACACCGGGGAGCTGTTTTTT.

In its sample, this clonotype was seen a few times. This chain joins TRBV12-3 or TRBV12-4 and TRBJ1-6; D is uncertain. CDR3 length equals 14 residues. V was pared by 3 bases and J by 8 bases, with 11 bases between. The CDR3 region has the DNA TGTGCCAGCAGTTTTCAGGTCCCTCATTCACCCCTCCACTTT. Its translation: CASSFQVPHSPLHF.